The next 14 T cell receptor beta chains were all read from a single sample in a study of blood T cell repertoires in COVID-19. The protocol was immunoSEQ multiplex PCR, while the TCRdb copy is restricted to in-frame clones and leaves out a portion. The sample has some 300,000 clones; about 87% are singletons. Source material: peripheral blood. Receptors originate from a woman between 50 and 59 years old with COVID-19, enrolled during active disease.

The chain combines TRBV5-1 with TRBJ1-1; D remains unclear. Germline values: CDR1 SGHRS, CDR2 YFSETQ. The CDR3 consists of 14 residues. V lost 0 bases, J lost 1 base, and 7 bases lay in between. CDR3 coding DNA: TGCGCCAGCAGCTTGGCAACAGCGAACACTGAAGCTTTCTTT. Translation gives CASSLATANTEAFF.

Note on this clone: This specimen includes other DNA sequences encoding the same CDR3. The genes are TRBV29-1 and TRBJ1-2; unclear D gene. This CDR3 is 11 amino acids long. V lost 6 bases and J 0 bases, leaving 5 bases between the germline ends. Germline V lookup: CDR1 SQVTM, CDR2 ANQGSEA. The CDR3 loop is CSVQSNYGYTF. The CDR3 DNA sequence: TGCAGCGTCCAATCTAACTATGGCTACACCTTC.

The rearrangement joins TRBV3-1 (or the pseudogene TRBV3-2) to TRBJ1-1; tentatively, D is TRBD1 (5 bases). CDR1 and CDR2 (germline): LGHDT, YNNKEL (reference sequence). This CDR3 region has 16 residues. Trimming removed 0 bases at V and 5 bases at J, with 16 bases between. This CDR3 is CASSQDRAGRGTEAFF. The CDR3 region has the DNA TGTGCCAGCAGCCAAGATCGGGCGGGGAGGGGAACTGAAGCTTTCTTT.

This clone showed up just once. The rearrangement uses TRBV19 and TRBJ1-3; tentatively, D is TRBD1 (6 bases). V dropped 5 bases and J dropped 5 bases, with 10 bases sitting between them. The germline V gene encodes CDR1 LNHDA and CDR2 SQIVND (reference sequence). There are 13 residues in the CDR3. The chain's CDR3 is CASSGQGRNTIYF. Here the CDR3 DNA reads TGTGCCAGTAGTGGCCAGGGGCGAAACACCATATATTTT.

J is TRBJ2-4 and V is TRBV6-1; D not resolved. This CDR3 comprises 13 residues. V gave up 3 bases and J gave up 4 bases, with 7 bases separating them. The germline V gene has CDR1 MNHNS and CDR2 SASEGT. CDR3 in amino acids: CASSEARKNIQYF. The CDR3 bases are TGTGCCAGCAGTGAGGCCCGTAAAAACATTCAGTACTTC.

The V gene is TRBV7-9, the J gene TRBJ2-7, with 7 bases that match TRBD1. Germline lookup yields CDR1 SEHNR and CDR2 FQNEAQ (reference sequence). The V gene end was trimmed by 5 bases and the J gene end by 3 bases; junction bases not matched to a gene: 7. CDR3 size: 14 residues. The CDR3 DNA sequence: TGTGCCAGCAGCACAAGCAGGGGGTTCTACGAGCAGTACTTC. Translation: CASSTSRGFYEQYF. The entire variable domain, with the rest obtained from reference TRBV7-9 and TRBJ2-7, is as follows: DTGVSQNPRHKITKRGQNVTFRCDPISEHNRLYWYRQTLGQGPEFLTYFQNEAQLEKSRLLSDRFSAERPKGSFSTLEIQRTEQGDSAMYLCASSTSRGFYEQYFGPGTRLTVT.

The V call is TRBV6-6, the J call TRBJ2-1; TRBD2 matches at 11 bases. CDR3 size: 16 residues. Looked up from germline, CDR1 is MNHNY and CDR2 is SVGAGI (reference sequence). Germline trimming cut 0 bases from V and 4 bases from J; bases unmatched to any gene: 2. CDR3 region: CASSYSTSGVYNEQFF. CDR3 nucleotides: TGTGCCAGCAGTTACTCGACTAGCGGGGTGTACAATGAGCAGTTCTTC.

The CDR3 DNA is TGTGCCAGCAGCTTAGCGGGACAGCGAGAGACCCAGTACTTC. Translated, it gives CASSLAGQRETQYF. The chain couples TRBV7-2 to TRBJ2-5, with 7 bases fitting TRBD1. The germline gives CDR1 SGHTA, CDR2 FQGNSA. The J segment lost 4 bases and the V segment lost 0 bases, leaving 2 bases of the junction unmatched. This CDR3 region has 14 residues.

The rearrangement links TRBV30 to TRBJ1-5, with D possibly matching TRBD1 (5 bases). Germline V gene data show CDR1 as GTSNPN and CDR2 as SVGIG (reference sequence). The CDR3 runs to 13 residues. Trimming took off 4 bases at V and 1 base at J, with 8 bases between the two ends. The CDR3 reads CAWNGHSNQPQHF. The CDR3 nucleotides read TGTGCCTGGAACGGACACAGCAATCAGCCCCAGCATTTT.

V gene TRBV30 combines with J gene TRBJ1-5, with TRBD1 identical over 7 bases. Trimming cost V 0 bases and J 1 base; bases outside gene matches: 6. The CDR3 totals 16 residues. Germline CDR1 and CDR2: GTSNPN and SVGIG (reference sequence). The CDR3 DNA follows: TGTGCCTGGAGTGTAGGCCCAGGGGGGAGCAATCAGCCCCAGCATTTT. As protein: CAWSVGPGGSNQPQHF.

The chain has TRBV19 and TRBJ2-7; TRBD1 might be the D (5 bases). V was cut by 3 bases and J by 0 bases, with 12 bases left in between. Germline V lookup: CDR1 LNHDA, CDR2 SQIVND (reference sequence). This CDR3 has 15 residues. The CDR3 loop is CASSISTAPSYEQYF. In DNA, the CDR3 is TGTGCCAGTAGTATTTCGACAGCTCCCTCCTACGAGCAGTACTTC.

This clone was seen once. V and J are TRBV9 and TRBJ2-1, with D uncertain. This CDR3 is built from 15 residues. Germline V gene lookup returns CDR1 SGDLS and CDR2 YYNGEE. Trimming removed 0 bases from V and 3 bases from J, with 10 bases in between. CDR3 sequence reads: CASSVGVTGYNEQFF. CDR3 in DNA: TGTGCCAGCAGCGTAGGCGTTACGGGCTACAATGAGCAGTTCTTC.

The chain combines TRBV19 with TRBJ2-3; D remains ambiguous. With 6 bases removed from V and 0 bases from J, the gap between germline ends came to 13 bases. CDR1 is LNHDA, CDR2 SQIVND, per germline (reference sequence). The length of the CDR3 is 15 residues. The CDR3 loop is CASRPRLISTDTQYF. CDR3 coding DNA: TGTGCCAGTAGACCAAGACTTATTAGCACAGATACGCAGTATTTT. Looking up the rest from reference TRBV19 and TRBJ2-3 gives the full variable domain: DGGITQSPKYLFRKEGQNVTLSCEQNLNHDAMYWYRQDPGQGLRLIYYSQIVNDFQKGDIAEGYSVSREKKESFPLTVTSAQKNPTAFYLCASRPRLISTDTQYFGPGTRLTVL.

This chain links TRBV4-1 with TRBJ2-7; tentatively, D is TRBD2 (6 bases). V was clipped by 4 bases and J by 1 base, with 14 bases between them. Germline V lookup: CDR1 MGHRA, CDR2 YSYEKL. This CDR3 comprises 15 residues. The CDR3, as DNA: TGCGCCAGCAGCCTAACCAATAGCGGATCCTACGAGCAGTACTTC. Translated: CASSLTNSGSYEQYF.